The next 12 T cell receptor beta chains were all read from a single sample in a study of CD8+CD57+ T cells in acquired aplastic anemia. TCR beta VDJ and CDR3 were profiled, and genomic DNA was the template. TCRdb re-called the reads with MiXCR, one entry per CDR3 protein. The sample includes 170,000 or so distinct CDR3 sequences, 50% to 65% seen only once; the top ten take under 45%. Individuals selected for sequencing had exhibited CD8+CD57+ cell expansion on flow cytometry. Sequenced input: sorted CD4+, CD8+, or CD8+CD57+ T cells (not recorded which) from PBMCs. The source is a human donor with aplastic anemia.

V is TRBV20-1 and J is TRBJ1-3, with 8 bases aligning to TRBD1. CDR1 is DFQATT, CDR2 SNEGSKA, per germline (reference sequence). J gave up 3 bases and V 5 bases, and 9 bases lay outside the gene matches. This CDR3 is built from 15 residues. For the CDR3, the DNA is TGCAGTGCTGCGTTACAGGGGGGAAATGGAAACACCATATATTTT. Translation: CSAALQGGNGNTIYF.

This chain connects TRBV5-5 to TRBJ2-7; 10 bases are shared with TRBD2. With 4 bases clipped from V and 1 base from J, the junction kept 2 bases outside the gene matches. The CDR3 runs to 14 residues. CDR1 SGHKS and CDR2 YYEKEE come from the germline V gene (reference sequence). CDR3 DNA sequence: TGTGCCAGCAGCCGAGCGGGAGGGTCCTACGAGCAGTACTTC. As protein: CASSRAGGSYEQYF. Full variable domain (remainder filled in from reference TRBV5-5 and TRBJ2-7): DAGVTQSPTHLIKTRGQQVTLRCSPISGHKSVSWYQQVLGQGPQFIFQYYEKEERGRGNFPDRFSARQFPNYSSELNVNALLLGDSALYLCASSRAGGSYEQYFGPGTRLTVT.

The chain couples TRBV5-1 to TRBJ1-2, with D perhaps TRBD1 (5 bases). The V end was cut by 5 bases, the J end by 2 bases, with 22 bases between. The CDR3 is 17 residues long. CDR1 and CDR2 from the germline V gene are SGHRS and YFSETQ. CDR3 bases: TGCGCCAGCAGTTACACCGGGACCGCGGCCTACAACTATGGCTACACCTTC. This sequence encodes CASSYTGTAAYNYGYTF.

The CDR3 nucleotides read TGTGCCAGCATGGGGACTAGCGAGACCCAGTACTTC. It codes for CASMGTSETQYF. The chain has TRBV2 and TRBJ2-5, with 9 bases that match TRBD2. J lost 5 bases, V lost 7 bases, and 2 bases had no gene match. Germline V CDR1 and CDR2: SNHLY, FYNNEI. The CDR3 extends over 12 amino acids.

This clonotype was detected many times. The chain carries TRBV2 and TRBJ1-4; TRBD1 is a possible D gene (6 bases). Germline CDR1 SNHLY, CDR2 FYNNEI. The germline V and J ends were trimmed by 5 bases and 7 bases, with 20 bases remaining between them. This CDR3 spans 16 amino acids. DNA of the CDR3: TGTGCCAGCAGTCAAAATAGACAGGTTCGTCGTGAAAAACTGTTTTTT. Protein sequence: CASSQNRQVRREKLFF.

This sequence joins TRBV24-1 and TRBJ1-5; 8 nucleotides line up with TRBD1. The junction had 4 bases not matched to a gene; V was cut back by 7 bases and J by 6 bases. Per germline, CDR1 KGHDR and CDR2 SFDVKD. The CDR3 sequence is 13 residues long. The CDR3 coding sequence is TGTGCCACCAGCCGACAGGGGAGTCAGCCCCAGCATTTT. This gives the protein CATSRQGSQPQHF.

V is TRBV7-9 and J is TRBJ1-2; 9 positions agree with TRBD1. CDR3 length: 15 residues. With V trimmed by 2 bases and J by 4 bases, 5 bases remained unmatched. CDR1 and CDR2 (germline): SEHNR, FQNEAQ (reference sequence). CDR3 residues: CASSLPGTGSYGYTF. CDR3 bases: TGTGCCAGCAGCTTACCCGGGACAGGGAGCTATGGCTACACCTTC.

CDR3 in amino acids: CASSLGSWGGYTF. CDR3 DNA: TGTGCCAGCAGCTTAGGGTCGTGGGGCGGCTACACCTTC. The chain recombines TRBV11-2 with TRBJ1-2; tentative D call: TRBD1 (5 bases). In germline, CDR1 is SGHAT, CDR2 FQNNGV. This CDR3 has 13 amino acids. Trimming removed 1 base at V and 8 bases at J, with 11 bases between.

This clonotype was recorded at least ten times. CDR3 amino acids: CASSFPGDNEQFF. The DNA of the CDR3 is TGTGCCAGCAGCTTTCCGGGTGACAATGAGCAGTTCTTC. The chain uses TRBV7-9 and TRBJ2-1; D not resolved. This CDR3 has 13 amino acids. The V end lost 3 bases, the J end lost 5 bases, and 8 bases lay between the germline ends. CDR1 is SEHNR and CDR2 is FQNEAQ in the germline V gene (reference sequence).

The chain employs TRBV7-9 and TRBJ2-3; TRBD1 aligns across 7 bases. This CDR3 contains 13 residues. Germline V gene data show CDR1 as SEHNR and CDR2 as FQNEAQ (reference sequence). J was trimmed by 5 bases and V by 6 bases; bases with no gene match: 5. CDR3 sequence reads: CASSSSGGDTQYF. CDR3 nucleotide sequence: TGTGCCAGCAGTTCTTCAGGGGGAGATACGCAGTATTTT.

There are a few counts of this clonotype. This chain connects TRBV10-3 to TRBJ1-5; D might be TRBD1 (5 bases). The length of the CDR3 is 15 residues. Germline assignment: CDR1 ENHRY and CDR2 SYGVKD. Trimming stripped 3 bases from V and 3 bases from J, with 12 bases between. CDR3 residues: CAISDHGGINQPQHF. The CDR3 bases are TGTGCCATCAGTGACCACGGGGGGATCAATCAGCCCCAGCATTTT.

This clonotype showed up many times. The J gene is TRBJ1-1, the V gene TRBV20-1; D is unclear. The CDR3 runs 13 residues. The V and J ends lost 3 bases and 5 bases respectively, with 13 bases between them. Per the germline V gene, CDR1 is DFQATT and CDR2 is SNEGSKA (reference sequence). DNA for the CDR3: TGCAGTGCTAGTAGGCAGAGAAGGACTGAAGCTTTCTTT. This translates into CSASRQRRTEAFF.